The 32 T cell receptor beta chains presented below share a single source sample, sequenced in a study of post-analysis software for immune sequencing data. Study-wide results and caveats: The five TRBV segments detected at higher frequency in patients than in controls included TRBV5-6, TRBV5-1 and TRBV20-1.

TCR beta cDNA libraries included unique molecular identifiers. Each CDR3 protein is one row after TCRdb ran MiXCR on the PCR reads. This table holds around 400,000 distinct CDR3 sequences, 30% to 45% found once. These receptors have no known antigen. Input material: blood. The receptor set was obtained from a girl aged 5 to 17 with multiple sclerosis.

In its sample, this clonotype was seen once. The chain combines TRBV4-1 with TRBJ1-4; possibly TRBD1 for D (6 bases). The CDR3 runs to 16 residues. Germline CDR1 MGHRA, CDR2 YSYEKL. Trimming removed 0 bases at V and 10 bases at J, with 18 bases between. CDR3 nucleotides: TGCGCCAGCAGCCAAGAGATCGGACAGAGAACAGGAAAACTGTTTTTT. It specifies CASSQEIGQRTGKLFF.

A few counts support this clonotype. V and J are TRBV7-2 and TRBJ1-2; 8 nucleotides align to TRBD1. In germline, CDR1 is SGHTA, CDR2 FQGNSA. CDR3 length: 14 amino acids. Trimming removed 5 bases from V and 8 bases from J; junction bases left unmatched: 10. The CDR3, as DNA: TGTGCCAGCAGCGACCGGACAGGGATGAGGGGCTACACCTTC. Translating gives CASSDRTGMRGYTF.

This clonotype was seen repeatedly, ten times or more. The chain has TRBV6-5 and TRBJ2-1; unclear D gene. Germline lookup yields CDR1 MNHEY and CDR2 SVGAGI. Trimming pared 0 bases from V and 6 bases from J, leaving 3 bases between. The CDR3 is made up of 12 amino acids. In DNA, the CDR3 is TGTGCCAGCAGTTACTCTGGCAATGAGCAGTTCTTC. It is translated as CASSYSGNEQFF.

This clonotype was observed a handful of times. Here the CDR3 reads CASSEVGSENEQFF. CDR3 sequence (DNA): TGTGCCAGCAGTGAGGTAGGTTCGGAGAATGAGCAGTTCTTC. The chain combines TRBV25-1 with TRBJ2-1; D remains unclear. V gave up 3 bases and J gave up 7 bases, with 13 bases separating them. This CDR3 has 14 residues. Germline CDR1 and CDR2: MGHDK and SYGVNS.

This rearrangement joins TRBV12-3 or TRBV12-4 to TRBJ2-3; D is unclear. Deletions cut 3 bases from V and 0 bases from J, with 7 bases between. This CDR3 contains 14 residues. The CDR3 protein is CASSFDTSTDTQYF. The CDR3 nucleotides read TGTGCCAGCAGTTTTGACACGAGCACAGATACGCAGTATTTT.

This clonotype was counted a few times. The J gene is TRBJ2-1, the V gene TRBV20-1, with 7 positions matching TRBD1. V lost 0 bases and J lost 5; bases outside the gene matches: 4. The V gene's germline CDR1 is DFQATT and CDR2 SNEGSKA (reference sequence). CDR3 length equals 14 residues. The CDR3 DNA reads TGCAGTGCTAGAGATTCCGGGACAGACAATGAGCAGTTCTTC. It specifies CSARDSGTDNEQFF.

The genes are TRBV10-3 and TRBJ2-2; TRBD1 is a possible D gene (6 bases). Germline assignment: CDR1 ENHRY and CDR2 SYGVKD. The V and J ends lost 2 bases and 3 bases respectively, with 10 bases between them. CDR3 size: 15 residues. The CDR3 DNA reads as TGTGCCATCAGTGAGACAGGGATAGACACCGGGGAGCTGTTTTTT. Its protein product is CAISETGIDTGELFF.

In this sample, this clonotype turned up a few times. The genes are TRBV5-1 and TRBJ1-2; TRBD1 is a possible D gene (5 bases). Between the trimmed V and J ends, which lost 5 bases and 0 bases, there was a span of 14 bases. The CDR3 is 15 amino acids. Germline loops: CDR1 SGHRS, CDR2 YFSETQ. CDR3 bases: TGCGCCAGCAGACTCCGGGACGCTACTAACTATGGCTACACCTTC. Translated, it gives CASRLRDATNYGYTF.

Concerning this clonotype itself: The junction shows a germline mismatch at one end, possibly a read error. V usage is TRBV5-4 and J usage is TRBJ2-5; D unresolved. CDR3 length: 12 amino acids. Germline CDR1 reads SGHNT; CDR2 reads YYREEE (reference sequence). The CDR3 sequence: CARSLHRETQYF. The DNA of the CDR3 is TGTGCCCGCAGCTTACACCGGGAGACCCAGTACTTC.

This clonotype was detected many times. The chain joins TRBV3-1 to TRBJ2-5; D is unclear. Germline V lookup: CDR1 LGHDT, CDR2 YNNKEL (reference sequence). V lost 1 base and J 3 bases, leaving 3 bases between the germline ends. The length of the CDR3 is 12 residues. The DNA of the CDR3 is TGTGCCAGCAGCCAAGGAGAAGAGACCCAGTACTTC. Translation gives CASSQGEETQYF.

This clonotype showed up just a few times. The chain uses TRBV6-5 and TRBJ2-4; D is possibly TRBD1 (5 bases). The DNA end is a closer match to TRBJ2-7, so the J assignment may be wrong. The CDR3 runs to 14 residues. Germline CDR1 MNHEY, CDR2 SVGAGI. The CDR3 protein is CASSYSIQAYEQYF. Here the CDR3 DNA reads TGTGCCAGCAGTTACTCGATACAGGCTTACGAGCAGTACTTC.

This clonotype has only a few counts. Here the CDR3 DNA reads TGTGCCAGCAGCTTATCAGCAACTAATGAAAAACTGTTTTTT. Translating gives CASSLSATNEKLFF. This sequence joins TRBV7-9 and TRBJ1-4; no firm D call. V shed 2 bases and J shed 0 bases, with 4 bases lying between them. CDR1 and CDR2 from the germline V gene are SEHNR and FQNEAQ (reference sequence). CDR3 length equals 14 residues.

The rearrangement links TRBV7-2 to TRBJ2-4, with 7 positions matching TRBD1. Per the germline V gene, CDR1 is SGHTA and CDR2 is FQGNSA. The CDR3 has 17 amino acids. Trimming took 4 bases from V and 1 from J; bases not matched to a gene: 10. CDR3 loop: CASSSTGQASAKNIQYF. As DNA, the CDR3 is TGTGCCAGCAGCTCCACCGGACAGGCCTCGGCCAAAAACATTCAGTACTTC.

The V and J genes are TRBV24-1 and TRBJ2-3; 7 positions agree with TRBD1. V trimming: 9 bases; J trimming: 0 bases; junction bases outside the gene matches: 2. Germline CDR1 KGHDR, CDR2 SFDVKD. The CDR3 contains 13 residues. Here the CDR3 DNA reads TGTGCCACCCGGGACAGAAGCACAGATACGCAGTATTTT. Translated: CATRDRSTDTQYF.

This rearrangement joins TRBV12-3 or TRBV12-4 to TRBJ2-5; TRBD1 aligns across 10 bases. With the DNA end fitting TRBJ2-7 better, the J assignment may be wrong. The CDR3 length is 18 residues. The CDR3 sequence: CASSLFPSWGQGLNEQYF. CDR3 nucleotides: TGTGCCAGCAGTTTATTCCCGTCTTGGGGACAGGGGCTGAACGAGCAGTACTTC.

This clonotype appeared a few times. This chain joins TRBV7-9 and TRBJ2-1; the D is unclear. The germline V gene encodes CDR1 SEHNR and CDR2 FQNEAQ (reference sequence). The ends were cut back, 0 bases at V and 1 base at J, with 10 bases in the middle. This CDR3 region has 16 residues. The CDR3 reads CASSLAGRGSYNEQFF. The CDR3 nucleotides read TGTGCCAGCAGCTTAGCGGGCCGCGGTTCCTACAATGAGCAGTTCTTC.

Note on this clonotype: At one end the junction does not follow the germline gene, possibly because of a read error. This rearrangement joins TRBV12-3 or TRBV12-4 to TRBJ2-4, with D possibly matching TRBD2 (5 bases). This CDR3 has 16 amino acids. CDR3 DNA sequence: TGTGCCAGCAGGGCCCCCTCAGGTCTAGCCAAAAACATTCGGTACTTC. It translates to CASRAPSGLAKNIRYF.

The V call is TRBV28, the J call TRBJ2-7; D assignment may be TRBD1 or TRBD2 (5 bases each). The length of the CDR3 is 14 residues. V was clipped by 5 bases and J by 4 bases, with 15 bases between them. CDR1 and CDR2 (germline): MDHEN, SYDVKM. CDR3 residues: CASSLSGTPYEQYF. CDR3 nucleotides: TGTGCCAGCAGTCTTTCAGGGACCCCATACGAGCAGTACTTC.

This clonotype came up a few times. The chain combines TRBV4-3 with TRBJ2-7; 10 nucleotides agree with TRBD2. The ends lost 0 bases at V and 2 bases at J; junction bases unmatched: 10. The germline gives CDR1 LGHNA, CDR2 YSLEER. The CDR3 sequence is 18 residues long. Here the CDR3 reads CASSQDRLYLAGAYEQYF. CDR3 sequence (DNA): TGCGCCAGCAGCCAAGATCGCCTTTATCTAGCGGGGGCCTACGAGCAGTACTTC.

The sample holds a few counts of this clonotype. The V call is TRBV7-2, the J call TRBJ2-5; 11 nucleotides agree with TRBD2. The CDR3 sequence is 16 residues long. Looked up from germline, CDR1 is SGHTA and CDR2 is FQGNSA. The ends lost 5 bases at V and 5 bases at J; junction bases unmatched: 10. Here the CDR3 DNA reads TGTGCCAGCAGCCAGGCGGCTAGCGGGGGGTGGGAGACCCAGTACTTC. Its protein is CASSQAASGGWETQYF.

This clonotype was seen ten or more times. The chain is built from TRBV20-1 and TRBJ2-7, with 10 bases fitting TRBD1. J lost 0 bases, V lost 5 bases, and 4 bases had no gene match. The CDR3 spans 14 residues. CDR1 is DFQATT and CDR2 is SNEGSKA in the germline V gene (reference sequence). The CDR3 region is CSAGRQGASYEQYF. For the CDR3, the DNA is TGCAGTGCTGGCAGACAGGGGGCCTCCTACGAGCAGTACTTC.

The genes are TRBV19 and TRBJ2-1; 10 nucleotides match TRBD2. The CDR3 is made up of 18 amino acids. V was clipped by 5 bases and J by 7 bases; unmatched bases: 17. Germline loops: CDR1 LNHDA, CDR2 SQIVND (reference sequence). CDR3 amino acids: CASSSQRGGVGGSNEQFF. The CDR3 DNA is TGTGCCAGTAGTTCGCAGCGGGGGGGCGTAGGGGGCTCAAATGAGCAGTTCTTC.

This clonotype has more than one count but fewer than ten. The chain recombines TRBV2 with TRBJ2-7; D unresolved. CDR3 length: 14 amino acids. Germline CDR1 reads SNHLY; CDR2 reads FYNNEI. With 8 bases removed from V and 1 base from J, the gap between germline ends came to 15 bases. The CDR3 region is CASQGPRSSYEQYF. DNA of the CDR3: TGTGCCAGCCAAGGCCCGAGGAGTTCCTACGAGCAGTACTTC.

Of note for this clonotype: The conserved phenylalanine or tryptophan is not found at the CDR3 terminus, so this likely reflects a read error. The chain combines TRBV2 with TRBJ2-6; TRBD1 aligns across 8 bases. Germline CDR1 reads SNHLY; CDR2 reads FYNNEI. This CDR3 is built from 18 residues. Trimming took 6 bases from V and 0 from J; bases not matched to a gene: 10. The CDR3 DNA sequence: TGTGCCAGCAGGGACTGGGACAGGATAAGCTCTGGGGCCAACGTCCTGACTTGC. Its protein is CASRDWDRISSGANVLTC.

This clonotype has a handful of counts. This chain joins TRBV19 and TRBJ2-7; 8 bases match TRBD1. V shed 4 bases, J shed 3 bases, and the junction held 8 bases outside the gene matches. The CDR3 totals 15 residues. CDR1 is LNHDA, CDR2 SQIVND, per germline (reference sequence). The CDR3 loop is CASSSRDRGIYEQYF. The CDR3 DNA reads TGTGCCAGTAGTAGCCGAGACAGGGGAATCTACGAGCAGTACTTC.

J is TRBJ2-5 and V is TRBV11-2, with a tentative D call TRBD2 (6 bases). The CDR3 spans 17 residues. Germline CDR1 and CDR2: SGHAT and FQNNGV. V dropped 5 bases and J dropped 9 bases, with 28 bases sitting between them. CDR3: CASSLVPFSGESVAQYF. CDR3 nucleotides: TGTGCCAGCAGCCTAGTACCATTTTCGGGAGAGAGCGTGGCCCAGTACTTC.

This clonotype has more than one count but fewer than ten. The J gene is TRBJ1-6, the V gene TRBV12-3 or TRBV12-4; D is undetermined. Trimming took 4 bases from V and 7 from J, leaving 5 bases between them. There are 12 residues in the CDR3. CDR3 sequence reads: CASSSVNSPLHF. CDR3 DNA: TGTGCCAGCAGTTCGGTGAATTCACCCCTCCACTTT.

This chain joins TRBV7-2 and TRBJ2-2, with D unresolved. This CDR3 region has 16 residues. CDR1 is SGHTA and CDR2 is FQGNSA in the germline V gene. The V end was cut by 0 bases, the J end by 2 bases, with 10 bases between. The CDR3 loop is CASSLAALGNTGELFF. In nucleotides, the CDR3 is TGTGCCAGCAGCTTAGCGGCCCTAGGAAACACCGGGGAGCTGTTTTTT. The full variable domain, completed using reference TRBV7-2 and TRBJ2-2, is GAGVSQSPSNKVTEKGKDVELRCDPISGHTALYWYRQSLGQGLEFLIYFQGNSAPDKSGLPSDRFSAERTGGSVSTLTIQRTQQEDSAVYLCASSLAALGNTGELFFGEGSRLTVL.

The chain couples TRBV9 to TRBJ2-3, with TRBD1 matching 8 bases. CDR1 SGDLS and CDR2 YYNGEE come from the germline V gene. CDR3 length: 14 residues. J was trimmed by 10 bases and V by 0 bases; bases with no gene match: 7. The CDR3 is CASSVAVGQGSQYF. In DNA form, the CDR3 reads TGTGCCAGCAGCGTAGCCGTAGGACAGGGATCGCAGTATTTT.

As concerns this clonotype: Germline is not matched at one junction end, which may reflect a read error. The CDR3 reads CASRPDPRGPLNTGAFF. In DNA, the CDR3 is TGTGCCAGCAGACCGGACCCCAGGGGGCCTTTGAACACTGGAGCTTTCTTT. This chain connects TRBV7-9 to TRBJ1-1, with 8 positions matching TRBD1. Germline CDR1 SEHNR, CDR2 FQNEAQ (reference sequence). The length of the CDR3 is 17 residues.

The chain carries TRBV12-3 or TRBV12-4 and TRBJ1-5; D might be TRBD1 (6 bases). The CDR3 is 15 residues long. Trimming removed 7 bases from V and 7 bases from J, with 20 bases in between. The CDR3 DNA sequence: TGTGCCAGCAAAATAAACGCAGGGGATGGGCAGCCCCAGCATTTT. This translates into CASKINAGDGQPQHF.

This chain joins TRBV20-1 and TRBJ1-5; 7 bases line up with TRBD1. V lost 5 bases to trimming and J lost 4 bases; unmatched junction nucleotides: 5. The CDR3 runs 13 residues. Germline V gene lookup returns CDR1 DFQATT and CDR2 SNEGSKA (reference sequence). The CDR3 loop reads CSARQGGNQPQHF. The CDR3 DNA follows: TGCAGTGCTCGACAGGGTGGTAATCAGCCCCAGCATTTT.